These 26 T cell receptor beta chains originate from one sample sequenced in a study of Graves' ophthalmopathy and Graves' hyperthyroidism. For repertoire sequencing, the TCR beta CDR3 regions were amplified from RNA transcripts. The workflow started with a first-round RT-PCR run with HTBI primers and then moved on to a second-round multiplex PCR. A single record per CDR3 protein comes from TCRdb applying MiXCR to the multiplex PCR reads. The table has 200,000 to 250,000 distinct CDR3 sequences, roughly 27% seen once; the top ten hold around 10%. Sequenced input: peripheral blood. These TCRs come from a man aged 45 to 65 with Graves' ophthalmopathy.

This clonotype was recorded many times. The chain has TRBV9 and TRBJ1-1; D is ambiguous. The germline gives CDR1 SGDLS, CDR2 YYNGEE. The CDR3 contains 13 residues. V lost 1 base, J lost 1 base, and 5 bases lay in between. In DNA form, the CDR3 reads TGTGCCAGCAGCGTAACGGAGAACACTGAAGCTTTCTTT. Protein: CASSVTENTEAFF. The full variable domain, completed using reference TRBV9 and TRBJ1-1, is DSGVTQTPKHLITATGQRVTLRCSPRSGDLSVYWYQQSLDQGLQFLIQYYNGEERAKGNILERFSAQQFPDLHSELNLSSLELGDSALYFCASSVTENTEAFFGQGTRLTVV.

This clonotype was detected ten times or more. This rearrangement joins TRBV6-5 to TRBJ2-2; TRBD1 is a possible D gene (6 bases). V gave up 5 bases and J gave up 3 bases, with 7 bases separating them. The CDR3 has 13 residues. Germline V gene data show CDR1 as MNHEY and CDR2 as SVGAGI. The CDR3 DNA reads TGTGCCAGCAGTAACAGGGACACCGGGGAGCTGTTTTTT. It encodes CASSNRDTGELFF.

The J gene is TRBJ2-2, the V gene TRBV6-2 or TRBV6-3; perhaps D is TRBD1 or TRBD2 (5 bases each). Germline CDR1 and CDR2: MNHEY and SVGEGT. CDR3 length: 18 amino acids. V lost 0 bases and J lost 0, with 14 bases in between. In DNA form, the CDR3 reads TGTGCCAGCAGTTACTCGGGTCCGAGGGGCTCGAACACCGGGGAGCTGTTTTTT. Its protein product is CASSYSGPRGSNTGELFF.

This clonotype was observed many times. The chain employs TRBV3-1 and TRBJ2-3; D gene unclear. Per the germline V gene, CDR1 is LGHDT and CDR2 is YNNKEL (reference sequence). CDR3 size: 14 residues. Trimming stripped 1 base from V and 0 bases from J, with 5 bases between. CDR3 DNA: TGTGCCAGCAGCCAAGGGAGAAGCACAGATACGCAGTATTTT. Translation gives CASSQGRSTDTQYF.

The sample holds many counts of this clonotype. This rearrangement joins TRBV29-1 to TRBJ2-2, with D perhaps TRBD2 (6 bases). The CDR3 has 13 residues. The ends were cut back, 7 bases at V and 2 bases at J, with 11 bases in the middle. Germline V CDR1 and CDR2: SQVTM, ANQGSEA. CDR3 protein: CSGEDINTGELFF. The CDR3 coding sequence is TGCAGCGGGGAGGACATTAACACCGGGGAGCTGTTTTTT.

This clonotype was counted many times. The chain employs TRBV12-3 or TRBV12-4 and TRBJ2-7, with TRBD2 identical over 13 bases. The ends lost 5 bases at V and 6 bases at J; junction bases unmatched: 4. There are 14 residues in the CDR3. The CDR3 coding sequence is TGTGCCAGCAGTACTAGCGGGAGGGCAGGCGAGCAGTACTTC. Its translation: CASSTSGRAGEQYF.

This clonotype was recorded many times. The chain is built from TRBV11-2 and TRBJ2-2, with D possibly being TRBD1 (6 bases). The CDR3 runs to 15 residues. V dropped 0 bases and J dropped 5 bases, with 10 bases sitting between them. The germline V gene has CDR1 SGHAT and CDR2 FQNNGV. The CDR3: CASSLEPGVTGELFF. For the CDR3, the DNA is TGTGCCAGCAGCTTAGAACCAGGGGTTACCGGGGAGCTGTTTTTT. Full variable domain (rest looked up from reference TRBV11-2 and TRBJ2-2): EAGVAQSPRYKIIEKRQSVAFWCNPISGHATLYWYQQILGQGPKLLIQFQNNGVVDDSQLPKDRFSAERLKGVDSTLKIQPAKLEDSAVYLCASSLEPGVTGELFFGEGSRLTVL.

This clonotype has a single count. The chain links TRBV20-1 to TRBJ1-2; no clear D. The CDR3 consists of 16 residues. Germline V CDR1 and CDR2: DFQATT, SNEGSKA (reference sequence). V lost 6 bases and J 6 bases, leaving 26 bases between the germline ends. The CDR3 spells CSAEGAETYTTHGYTF. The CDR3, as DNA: TGCAGTGCCGAAGGTGCGGAGACCTACACGACCCATGGCTACACCTTC.

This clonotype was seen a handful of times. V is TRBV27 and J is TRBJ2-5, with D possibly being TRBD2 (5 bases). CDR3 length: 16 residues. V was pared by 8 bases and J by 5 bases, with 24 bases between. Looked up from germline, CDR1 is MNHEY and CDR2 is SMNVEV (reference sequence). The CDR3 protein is CASGRGFRNDLETQYF. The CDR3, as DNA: TGTGCCAGCGGCCGGGGTTTTAGGAACGACCTTGAGACCCAGTACTTC.

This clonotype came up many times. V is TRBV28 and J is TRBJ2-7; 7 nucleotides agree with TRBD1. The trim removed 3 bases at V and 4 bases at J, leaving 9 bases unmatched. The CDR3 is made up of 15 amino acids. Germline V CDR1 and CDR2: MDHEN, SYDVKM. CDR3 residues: CASSFDITGEYEQYF. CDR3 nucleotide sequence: TGTGCCAGCAGTTTTGATATCACAGGGGAGTACGAGCAGTACTTC.

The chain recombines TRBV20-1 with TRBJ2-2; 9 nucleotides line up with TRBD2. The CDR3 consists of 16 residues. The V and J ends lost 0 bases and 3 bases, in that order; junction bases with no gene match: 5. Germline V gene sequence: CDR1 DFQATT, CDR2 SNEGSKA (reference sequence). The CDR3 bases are TGCAGTGCTAGAGATCTTGCGGGGGGGGACACCGGGGAGCTGTTTTTT. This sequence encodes CSARDLAGGDTGELFF.

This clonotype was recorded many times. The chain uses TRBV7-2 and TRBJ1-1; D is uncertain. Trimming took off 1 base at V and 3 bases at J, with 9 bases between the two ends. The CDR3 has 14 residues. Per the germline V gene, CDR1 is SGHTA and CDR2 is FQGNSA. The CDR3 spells CASSLDSLDTEAFF. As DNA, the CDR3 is TGTGCCAGCAGCTTAGACAGCTTGGACACTGAAGCTTTCTTT.

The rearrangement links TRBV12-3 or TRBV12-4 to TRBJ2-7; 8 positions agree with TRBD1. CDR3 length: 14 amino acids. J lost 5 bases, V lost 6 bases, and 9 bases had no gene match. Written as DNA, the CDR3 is TGTGCCAGCAGCTCCGACAGGGGTGGTAACGAGCAGTACTTC. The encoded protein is CASSSDRGGNEQYF.

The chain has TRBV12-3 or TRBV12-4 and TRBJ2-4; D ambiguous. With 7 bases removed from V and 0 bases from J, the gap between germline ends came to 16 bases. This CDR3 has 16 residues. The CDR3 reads CASTRPQVGAKNIQYF. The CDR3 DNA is TGTGCCAGCACCAGACCCCAGGTTGGAGCCAAAAACATTCAGTACTTC.

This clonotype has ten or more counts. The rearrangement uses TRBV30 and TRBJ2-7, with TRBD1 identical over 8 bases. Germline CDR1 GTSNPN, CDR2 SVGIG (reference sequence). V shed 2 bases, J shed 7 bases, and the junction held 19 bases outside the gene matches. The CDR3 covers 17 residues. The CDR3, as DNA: TGTGCCTGGAGTACCCTTAACCTCGTGACAGGGGCAGGGGAGCAGTACTTC. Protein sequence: CAWSTLNLVTGAGEQYF.

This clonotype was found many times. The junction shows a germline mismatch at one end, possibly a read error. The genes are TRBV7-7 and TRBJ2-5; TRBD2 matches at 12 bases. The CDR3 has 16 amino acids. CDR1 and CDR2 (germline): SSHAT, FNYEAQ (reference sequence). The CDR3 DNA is TGTGCTAGCAGCCCTTCTAGCGGGAGGGCCCGGGAGACCCAGTACTTC. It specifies CASSPSSGRARETQYF.

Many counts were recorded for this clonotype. The CDR3 loop reads CSAGDLEAFF. DNA for the CDR3: TGCAGTGCTGGGGACCTGGAAGCTTTCTTT. This rearrangement joins TRBV20-1 to TRBJ1-1, with D possibly matching TRBD1 (5 bases). Germline V gene data show CDR1 as DFQATT and CDR2 as SNEGSKA (reference sequence). CDR3 size: 10 residues. Trimming cost V 5 bases and J 8 bases, with 9 bases left between them.

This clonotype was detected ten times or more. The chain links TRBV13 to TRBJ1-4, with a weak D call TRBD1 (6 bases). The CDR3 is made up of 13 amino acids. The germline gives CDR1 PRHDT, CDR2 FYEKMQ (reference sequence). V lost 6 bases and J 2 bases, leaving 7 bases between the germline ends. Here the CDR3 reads CASRGATNEKLFF. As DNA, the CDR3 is TGTGCCAGCAGGGGGGCTACTAATGAAAAACTGTTTTTT. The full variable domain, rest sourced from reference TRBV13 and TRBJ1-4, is AAGVIQSPRHLIKEKRETATLKCYPIPRHDTVYWYQQGPGQDPQFLISFYEKMQSDKGSIPDRFSAQQFSDYHSELNMSSLELGDSALYFCASRGATNEKLFFGSGTQLSVL.

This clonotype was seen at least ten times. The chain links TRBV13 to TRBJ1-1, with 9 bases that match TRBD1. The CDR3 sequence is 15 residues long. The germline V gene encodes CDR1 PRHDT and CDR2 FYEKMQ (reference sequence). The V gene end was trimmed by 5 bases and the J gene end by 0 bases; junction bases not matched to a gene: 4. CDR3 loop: CASSTGQGMNTEAFF. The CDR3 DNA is TGTGCCAGCAGCACTGGACAGGGGATGAACACTGAAGCTTTCTTT.

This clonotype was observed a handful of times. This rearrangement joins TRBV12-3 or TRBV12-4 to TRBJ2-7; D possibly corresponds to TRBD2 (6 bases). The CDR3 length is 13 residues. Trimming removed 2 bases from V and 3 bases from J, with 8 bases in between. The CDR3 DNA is TGTGCCAGCAGTTTAAAGGAGGGCTACGAGCAGTACTTC. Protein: CASSLKEGYEQYF.

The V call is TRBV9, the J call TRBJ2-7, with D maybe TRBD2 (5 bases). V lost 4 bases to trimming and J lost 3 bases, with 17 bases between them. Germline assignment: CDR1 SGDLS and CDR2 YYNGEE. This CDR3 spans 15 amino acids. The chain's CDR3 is CASSPEDSFLYEQYF. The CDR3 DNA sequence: TGTGCCAGCAGCCCGGAGGACTCCTTTCTCTACGAGCAGTACTTC.

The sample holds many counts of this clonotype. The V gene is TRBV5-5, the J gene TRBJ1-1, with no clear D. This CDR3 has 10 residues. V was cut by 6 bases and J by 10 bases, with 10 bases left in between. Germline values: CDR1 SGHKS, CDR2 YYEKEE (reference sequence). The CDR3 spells CASIRERAFF. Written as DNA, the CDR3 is TGTGCCAGCATCCGAGAGAGAGCTTTCTTT. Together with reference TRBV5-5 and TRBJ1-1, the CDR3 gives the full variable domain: DAGVTQSPTHLIKTRGQQVTLRCSPISGHKSVSWYQQVLGQGPQFIFQYYEKEERGRGNFPDRFSARQFPNYSSELNVNALLLGDSALYLCASIRERAFFGQGTRLTVV.

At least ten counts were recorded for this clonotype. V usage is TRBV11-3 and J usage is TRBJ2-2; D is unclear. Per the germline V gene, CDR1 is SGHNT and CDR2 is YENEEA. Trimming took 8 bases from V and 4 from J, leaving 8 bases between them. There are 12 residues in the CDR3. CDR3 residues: CASASSTGELFF. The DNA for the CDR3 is TGTGCCAGCGCCTCTAGCACCGGGGAGCTGTTTTTT.

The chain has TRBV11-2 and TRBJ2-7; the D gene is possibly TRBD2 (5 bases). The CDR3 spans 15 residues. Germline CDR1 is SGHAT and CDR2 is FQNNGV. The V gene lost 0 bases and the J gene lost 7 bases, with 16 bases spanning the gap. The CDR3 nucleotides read TGTGCCAGCAGCTTAGAGGCAGGAGGCGGGTGGGAGCAGTACTTC. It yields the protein CASSLEAGGGWEQYF. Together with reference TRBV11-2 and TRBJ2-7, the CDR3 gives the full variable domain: EAGVAQSPRYKIIEKRQSVAFWCNPISGHATLYWYQQILGQGPKLLIQFQNNGVVDDSQLPKDRFSAERLKGVDSTLKIQPAKLEDSAVYLCASSLEAGGGWEQYFGPGTRLTVT.

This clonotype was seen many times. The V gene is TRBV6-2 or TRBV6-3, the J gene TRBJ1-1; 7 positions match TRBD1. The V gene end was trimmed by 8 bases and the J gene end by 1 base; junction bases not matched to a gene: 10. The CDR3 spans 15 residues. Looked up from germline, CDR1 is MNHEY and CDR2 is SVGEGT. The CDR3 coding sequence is TGTGCCAGCCGGGAAAGCAGGGGGAAGAACACTGAAGCTTTCTTT. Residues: CASRESRGKNTEAFF.

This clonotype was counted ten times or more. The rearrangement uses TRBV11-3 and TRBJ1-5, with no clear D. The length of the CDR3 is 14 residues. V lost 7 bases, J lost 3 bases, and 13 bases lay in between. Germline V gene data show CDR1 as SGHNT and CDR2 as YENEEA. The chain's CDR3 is CASTDLPPNQPQHF. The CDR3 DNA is TGTGCCAGCACCGACCTCCCCCCCAATCAGCCCCAGCATTTT.